This is a list of T cell receptor beta chains from one sample in a study of T cell responses to AZD1222 COVID-19 vaccine. Assay: immunoSEQ multiplex PCR; the TCRdb copy retains only in-frame clones and omits some. The table has over 100,000 clones, around 85% seen once. Sequences were derived from peripheral blood, sampled on day 0 of AZD1222 vaccination. These TCRs come from an adult in good health. CDR3s include the opening cysteine and the closing phenylalanine or tryptophan. A D gene is named only where the DNA matches it firmly. Expanded clones are given a class, and other clones once, few, many or no size at all.

v_gene: TRBV3-1/TRBV3-2; j_gene: TRBJ2-1; d_gene: TRBD2; abundance: .; CDR3nt: TGTGCCAGCAGCAGTCGGGACTACCCTCTAAATGAGCAGTTCTTC; CDR3aa: CASSSRDYPLNEQFF
v_gene: TRBV6-1; j_gene: TRBJ1-2; d_gene: .; abundance: .; CDR3nt: TGTGCCAGCAGTGAATTTAAAAGGGGGAACTATGGCTACACCTTC; CDR3aa: CASSEFKRGNYGYTF
v_gene: TRBV9; j_gene: TRBJ1-3; d_gene: .; abundance: .; CDR3nt: TGTGCCAGCAGCATCGGGCCCTTCTCTGGAAACACCATATATTTT; CDR3aa: CASSIGPFSGNTIYF
v_gene: TRBV5-1; j_gene: TRBJ2-1; d_gene: .; abundance: .; CDR3nt: TGCGCCAGCAGCTTGGGGACTACAACAAACAATGAGCAGTTCTTC; CDR3aa: CASSLGTTTNNEQFF
v_gene: TRBV24-1; j_gene: TRBJ2-7; d_gene: TRBD1; abundance: .; CDR3nt: TGTGCCACCACCCTTGGGGACAGGGCCTACGAGCAGTACTTC; CDR3aa: CATTLGDRAYEQYF
v_gene: TRBV6-5; j_gene: TRBJ1-6; d_gene: .; abundance: .; CDR3nt: TGTGCCAGCAGATACGGACAAGGCGGTTCACCCCTCCACTTT; CDR3aa: CASRYGQGGSPLHF
v_gene: TRBV7-2; j_gene: TRBJ2-1; d_gene: .; abundance: .; CDR3nt: TGTGCCAGCAGCTTAGGGACGCGGGAAAACCCCTACAATGAGCAGTTCTTC; CDR3aa: CASSLGTRENPYNEQFF
v_gene: TRBV7-2; j_gene: TRBJ1-3; d_gene: .; abundance: few; CDR3nt: TGTGCCAGCAGCGAACCGGACGCGTTCAGCTCTGGAAACACCATATATTTT; CDR3aa: CASSEPDAFSSGNTIYF
v_gene: TRBV24-1; j_gene: TRBJ2-1; d_gene: TRBD1; abundance: once; CDR3nt: TGTGCCACCAGTGATTTTAGGACAGGCTACAATGAGCAGTTCTTC; CDR3aa: CATSDFRTGYNEQFF
v_gene: TRBV19; j_gene: TRBJ2-7; d_gene: TRBD2; abundance: .; CDR3nt: TGTGCCAGTAGTATCGATAGCGGGCCCCGCTACGAGCAGTACTTC; CDR3aa: CASSIDSGPRYEQYF
v_gene: TRBV7-9; j_gene: TRBJ1-3; d_gene: .; abundance: few; CDR3nt: TGTGCCAGCAGCCGCGTTTTAGGGGCCCCAGGAGGAAACACCATATATTTT; CDR3aa: CASSRVLGAPGGNTIYF
v_gene: TRBV18; j_gene: TRBJ2-1; d_gene: TRBD1; abundance: .; CDR3nt: TGTGCCAGCTCACCACCTCAGGACAGGTGGATCAATGAGCAGTTCTTC; CDR3aa: CASSPPQDRWINEQFF
v_gene: TRBV29-1; j_gene: TRBJ1-1; d_gene: .; abundance: .; CDR3nt: TGCAGCGCCCACCAGGGGATCACTGAAGCTTTCTTT; CDR3aa: CSAHQGITEAFF
v_gene: TRBV27; j_gene: TRBJ2-2; d_gene: .; abundance: .; CDR3nt: TGTGCCAGCAGTTCAACCGGGGAGCTGTTTTTT; CDR3aa: CASSSTGELFF
v_gene: TRBV29-1; j_gene: TRBJ1-1; d_gene: .; abundance: .; CDR3nt: TGCAGCTCGTCCGGGGAACATATGACTGGGAACACTGAAGCTTTCTTT; CDR3aa: CSSSGEHMTGNTEAFF
v_gene: TRBV21-1; j_gene: TRBJ1-2; d_gene: .; abundance: .; CDR3nt: TGTGCCAGCAGCAAAGGGGGCGTGGACAGGAAGTATGGCTACACCTTC; CDR3aa: CASSKGGVDRKYGYTF
v_gene: TRBV23-1; j_gene: TRBJ2-7; d_gene: .; abundance: .; CDR3nt: TGCGCCAGCAGCAACGGGGGTACGAGCTCCTACGAGCAGTACTTC; CDR3aa: CASSNGGTSSYEQYF
v_gene: TRBV28; j_gene: TRBJ1-5; d_gene: .; abundance: .; CDR3nt: TGTGCCAGCGGGGGCCCCCCCCAGCCCCAGCATTTT; CDR3aa: CASGGPPQPQHF
v_gene: TRBV30; j_gene: TRBJ1-2; d_gene: TRBD1; abundance: .; CDR3nt: TGTGCCTGGAGTGGGGACAGAGAAATTAATGGCTACACCTTC; CDR3aa: CAWSGDREINGYTF
v_gene: TRBV19; j_gene: TRBJ1-1; d_gene: .; abundance: .; CDR3nt: TGTGCCGGGGAGGTTAACACTGAAGCTTTCTTT; CDR3aa: CAGEVNTEAFF
v_gene: TRBV28; j_gene: TRBJ1-2; d_gene: .; abundance: few; CDR3nt: TGTGCCATCCGGACGGCAGATTACTATGGCTACACCTTC; CDR3aa: CAIRTADYYGYTF
v_gene: TRBV18; j_gene: TRBJ2-5; d_gene: .; abundance: .; CDR3nt: TGTGCCAGCTCACCAAGCATCGGGGATCGAGGGGAGACCCAGTACTTC; CDR3aa: CASSPSIGDRGETQYF
v_gene: TRBV7-2; j_gene: TRBJ2-1; d_gene: TRBD2; abundance: .; CDR3nt: TGTGCCAGCAGAAAAGGCGGGGGTAATGAGCAGTTCTTC; CDR3aa: CASRKGGGNEQFF
v_gene: TRBV6-5; j_gene: TRBJ1-2; d_gene: TRBD1; abundance: .; CDR3nt: TGTGCCAGCACCCAGGGGGCGAACGTCAACTATGGCTACACCTTC; CDR3aa: CASTQGANVNYGYTF
v_gene: TRBV7-2; j_gene: TRBJ1-6; d_gene: .; abundance: .; CDR3nt: TGTGCCAGCAGCTTAGGACGGAATAATTCACCCCTCCACTTT; CDR3aa: CASSLGRNNSPLHF
v_gene: TRBV6-5; j_gene: TRBJ1-3; d_gene: TRBD1; abundance: .; CDR3nt: TGTGCCAGCAGTTCGACAGGGGCGCCTGGAAACACCATATATTTT; CDR3aa: CASSSTGAPGNTIYF